The clone carrying this T cell receptor beta chain was observed a handful of times. What it binds is unknown. CDR1 MNHNS and CDR2 SASEGT come from the germline V gene. This CDR3 is 14 amino acids long. V gave up 4 bases and J gave up 5 bases, with 14 bases separating them. These data are taken from a study of shared clonotypes between healthy human individuals. Findings and limits, study-wide: When compared with the clonotypes that were shared by all four sorted-subset donors, the non-shared clonotypes turned out to have lower generation probabilities. The represented genetic and exposure-history diversity was limited by the small number of donors.

Deep-level assay runs were performed. Splitting of each subset's genomic DNA was done evenly across several immunoSEQ plates. The protocol was immunoSEQ multiplex PCR, while the TCRdb copy is restricted to in-frame clones and leaves out a portion. The sample comprises about 1.1 million clones, around 77% of which are singletons, and about 0.89% rests with the top ten. Sequenced sample: memory CD4+ T cells from PBMCs. Indicated subset: CD45RA-negative fraction. The rearrangement joins TRBV6-1 to TRBJ1-1; tentatively, D is TRBD1 (5 bases). The receptor's source is a man aged 18-30 years in good health. Some clones in this sample may be carry-over from other donors' samples. The CDR3, as DNA: TGTGCCAGCAGTGCCCCGTGGGGGGAGACTGAAGCTTTCTTT. This codes for CASSAPWGETEAFF.